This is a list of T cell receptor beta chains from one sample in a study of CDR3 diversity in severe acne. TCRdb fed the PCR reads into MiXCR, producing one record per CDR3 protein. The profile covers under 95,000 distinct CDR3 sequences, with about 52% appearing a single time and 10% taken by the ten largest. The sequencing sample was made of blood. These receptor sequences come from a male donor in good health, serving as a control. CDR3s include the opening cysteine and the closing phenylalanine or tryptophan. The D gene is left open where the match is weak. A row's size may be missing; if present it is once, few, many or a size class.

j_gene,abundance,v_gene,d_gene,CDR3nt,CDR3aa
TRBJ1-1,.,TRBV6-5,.,TGTGCCAGCAGTTACGGCGCCGGCACTGAAGCTTTCTTT,CASSYGAGTEAFF
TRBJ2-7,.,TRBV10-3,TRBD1,TGTGCCCTCAGTGGTCGACAGGGGGCGGAAAGCGAGCAGTACTTC,CALSGRQGAESEQYF
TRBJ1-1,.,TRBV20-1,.,TGCAGCCCCTGGGACGGGATCCGTTTTTTCTTT,CSPWDGIRFFF
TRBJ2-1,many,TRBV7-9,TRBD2,TGTGCCAACAGTCCGCCAGCGGGGAACGACAATGAGCAGTTCTTC,CANSPPAGNDNEQFF
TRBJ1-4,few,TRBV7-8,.,TGTGCCAGCAGCTCAGGGGAAGTTAATGAAAAACTGTTTTTT,CASSSGEVNEKLFF
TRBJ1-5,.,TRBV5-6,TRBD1,TGTGCCAGCAGCGTCGGGACAGGGGTTTCTCAGCCCCAGCATTTT,CASSVGTGVSQPQHF
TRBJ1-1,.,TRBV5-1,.,TGCGCCAGCAGCTTGGTAAAGGGCACTGAAGCTTTCTTT,CASSLVKGTEAFF
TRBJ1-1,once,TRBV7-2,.,TGTGCCAGCAGCACCCTACAGGGATTCACTGAAGCTTTCTTT,CASSTLQGFTEAFF
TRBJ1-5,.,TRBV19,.,TGTGCCAGTACCTTCGGGAGTCAGCCCCAGCATTTT,CASTFGSQPQHF
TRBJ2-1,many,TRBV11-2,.,TGTGCCAGCAGCGCCTCGGAGCGGGCTCACAATGAGCAGTTCTTC,CASSASERAHNEQFF
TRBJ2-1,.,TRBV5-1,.,TGCGCCAGCAGCTTGGCCGCGACACCGGCCTCCAATGAGCAGTTCTTC,CASSLAATPASNEQFF
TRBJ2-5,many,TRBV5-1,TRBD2,TGCGCCAGCAGCTTGGGGAGCGGGAACCAAGAGACCCAGTACTTC,CASSLGSGNQETQYF
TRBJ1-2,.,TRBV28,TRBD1,TGTGCCAGGGGAGGGACAGGGAACTATGGCTACACCTTC,CARGGTGNYGYTF
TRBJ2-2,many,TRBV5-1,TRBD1,TGCGCCATCGCCGACAGGGTAGCCGGGGAGCTGTTTTTT,CAIADRVAGELFF